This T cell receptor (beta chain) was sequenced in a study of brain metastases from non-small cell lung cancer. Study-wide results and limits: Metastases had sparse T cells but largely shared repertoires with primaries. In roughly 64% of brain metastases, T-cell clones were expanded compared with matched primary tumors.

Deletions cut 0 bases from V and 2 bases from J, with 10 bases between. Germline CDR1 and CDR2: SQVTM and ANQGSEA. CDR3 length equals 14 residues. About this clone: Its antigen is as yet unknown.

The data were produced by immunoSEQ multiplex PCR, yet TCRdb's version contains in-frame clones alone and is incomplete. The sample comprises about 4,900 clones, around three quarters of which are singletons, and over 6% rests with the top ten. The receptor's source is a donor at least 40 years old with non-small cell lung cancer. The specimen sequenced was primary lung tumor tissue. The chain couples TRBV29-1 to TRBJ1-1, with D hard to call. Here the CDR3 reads CSVEDTGSNTEAFF. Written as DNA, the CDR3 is TGCAGCGTTGAAGATACGGGTAGTAACACTGAAGCTTTCTTT.